These T cell receptor beta chains were read from a single sample in a study of OX40 agonist ivuxolimab in advanced cancers. Data came from immunoSEQ multiplex PCR; TCRdb stores just in-frame clones and leaves some out. The table lists tens of thousands of clones, around 86% of them singletons, with roughly 1.1% in the top ten. The specimen comprised CD4+ or CD8+ T cells sorted from blood, sampled in a trial of the OX40 agonist ivuxolimab. These receptors all come from an adult with an advanced solid tumor such as melanoma, head and neck, liver or kidney cancer. The CDR3 runs from the conserved cysteine through the conserved F or W. Some rows mark clone size as missing; the rest say once, few, many or name a class of expanded clone.

>.|TRBV5-1
CASSLVARSNYGYTF
>.|TRBV7-2
CASSLWGNYNEQFF
>.|TRBV6-6
CASSRTGEAKNIQYF
>.|TRBV9
CASSAGRGKETQYF
>.|TRBV5-1
CASSLAPRDEQYF
>once|TRBV18
CASSPDRGKTEAFF
>once|TRBV5-1
CASSLDRGQSTDTQYF
>.|TRBV18
CASPRGQATNTGELFF
>.|TRBV4-1
CASSPVLGEQYF
>.|TRBV27
CASSLHPDRLNTEAFF
>few|TRBV20-1
CSAPGRDF
>.|TRBV5-1
CASSRDYTGELFF
>.|TRBV5-1
CASSLDLGPFSPLHF
>.|TRBV19
CASSLRTSGTGELFF